These 23 T cell receptor beta chains share one sample of origin, sequenced in a study of identical twins. Each CDR3 protein gets one entry after TCRdb re-called the 5' RACE reads with MiXCR. This sample carries 1.5 million to 2 million distinct CDR3 sequences, around a third of them seen once, and the ten largest clones take roughly 0.3%. The sequenced sample consisted of cord blood. Every receptor here comes from a newborn girl in good health.

J is TRBJ2-5 and V is TRBV5-6, with TRBD2 matching over 9 bases. Near its end, the DNA agrees better with TRBJ2-7, so the J call may be wrong. This CDR3 region has 15 residues. Germline lookup yields CDR1 SGHDT and CDR2 YYEEEE. The CDR3 is CASSLISGSGYEQYF. Here the CDR3 DNA reads TGTGCCAGCAGCTTGATTAGCGGGAGTGGGTACGAGCAGTACTTC.

V usage is TRBV24-1 and J usage is TRBJ1-2; D ambiguous. The germline V and J ends were trimmed by 1 base and 0 bases, with 5 bases remaining between them. The CDR3 is 14 amino acids. In germline, CDR1 is KGHDR, CDR2 SFDVKD. The CDR3 region has the DNA TGTGCCACCAGTGATTTTCCCTCTAACTATGGCTACACCTTC. Protein: CATSDFPSNYGYTF.

CDR3 nucleotides: TGTGCCAGCACTAACAGGGGCCAGGGGTATGGCTACACCTTC. Translated, it gives CASTNRGQGYGYTF. The chain employs TRBV6-1 and TRBJ1-2, with 7 bases fitting TRBD1. Germline CDR1 and CDR2: MNHNS and SASEGT. There are 14 residues in the CDR3. With 7 bases clipped from V and 5 bases from J, the junction kept 10 bases outside the gene matches.

This clonotype has ten or more counts. The chain employs TRBV6-6 and TRBJ2-3, with 10 nucleotides matching TRBD2. The CDR3 extends over 16 amino acids. V lost 2 bases to trimming and J lost 1 base; unmatched junction nucleotides: 3. Germline CDR1 MNHNY, CDR2 SVGAGI (reference sequence). CDR3 loop: CASSYPGTSGTDTQYF. CDR3 in DNA: TGTGCCAGCAGTTACCCCGGGACTAGCGGCACAGATACGCAGTATTTT.

This clonotype was seen only a few times. The chain joins TRBV5-1 to TRBJ2-1; a weak D match, TRBD1 (6 bases). Trimming cost V 4 bases and J 0 bases, with 26 bases left between them. CDR1 and CDR2 from the germline V gene are SGHRS and YFSETQ. The CDR3 sequence is 20 residues long. The CDR3 loop reads CASSAQQGGVLRSSYNEQFF. The CDR3 DNA sequence: TGCGCCAGCAGCGCCCAACAGGGTGGAGTTCTGAGAAGCTCCTACAATGAGCAGTTCTTC.

Worth noting for this clonotype: Given a much more abundant clone one base away, this may be a read error. The J gene is TRBJ2-3, the V gene TRBV29-1, with D perhaps assigned TRBD1 or TRBD2 (5 bases each). V was trimmed by 6 bases and J by 3 bases, leaving 19 bases between them. From germline, CDR1 is SQVTM and CDR2 ANQGSEA. The length of the CDR3 is 15 residues. The CDR3 region has the DNA TGCAGCGTATTGAGTGGGACCTTTTGTACAGATACGCAGTATTTT. It translates to CSVLSGTFCTDTQYF.

The V call is TRBV24-1, the J call TRBJ1-5; weak D call: TRBD1 (6 bases). The V end was cut by 7 bases, the J end by 4 bases, with 16 bases between. This CDR3 comprises 15 residues. CDR1 and CDR2 from the germline V gene are KGHDR and SFDVKD. In nucleotides, the CDR3 is TGTGCCACCAGCGACCGACAGGCTAGTAATCAGCCCCAGCATTTT. It codes for CATSDRQASNQPQHF.

Concerning this clonotype: Compared with germline, one end of the junction differs, possibly owing to a read error. The rearrangement joins TRBV6-6 to TRBJ2-2, with TRBD2 matching over 13 bases. The CDR3 extends over 13 amino acids. Germline V gives CDR1 MNHNY, CDR2 SVGAGI (reference sequence). CDR3 residues: CAGTSGNAGELFF. CDR3 nucleotides: TGTGCCGGGACTAGCGGGAACGCCGGGGAGCTGTTTTTT.

In this sample, this clonotype turned up once. A read error is possible here, since a much larger clone lies one base away. CDR3 DNA: TGTGCCAGCAGTCCCTACCCTGACAACCCCTACGAGCAGTACTTC. This translates into CASSPYPDNPYEQYF. The J gene is TRBJ2-7, the V gene TRBV28, with D uncertain. CDR1 is MDHEN, CDR2 SYDVKM, per germline. This CDR3 is built from 15 residues. V gave up 5 bases and J gave up 2 bases, with 16 bases separating them.

This clonotype has only a few counts. V is TRBV25-1 and J is TRBJ2-1, with a possible D match to TRBD1 (6 bases). V lost 4 bases and J 6 bases, leaving 10 bases between the germline ends. The CDR3 spans 13 residues. Germline V gene data show CDR1 as MGHDK and CDR2 as SYGVNS. The CDR3 nucleotides read TGTGCCAGCAGTGTTATAGGGGGCAATGAGCAGTTCTTC. This codes for CASSVIGGNEQFF.

In this sample, this clonotype turned up a few times. The chain combines TRBV7-2 with TRBJ1-6; D gene ambiguous. Trimming took 0 bases from V and 7 from J, leaving 10 bases between them. The CDR3 covers 15 residues. From germline, CDR1 is SGHTA and CDR2 FQGNSA. The CDR3 DNA follows: TGTGCCAGCAGCTTAGCGCTCCAGGCGAATTCACCCCTCCACTTT. It yields the protein CASSLALQANSPLHF.

This chain joins TRBV10-3 and TRBJ2-1, with 11 bases fitting TRBD2. Trimming took 0 bases from V and 8 from J; bases not matched to a gene: 6. The CDR3 has 16 amino acids. CDR1 ENHRY and CDR2 SYGVKD come from the germline V gene. The CDR3 DNA is TGTGCCATCAGTGAGTCCACTAGCGGGAGTTATGATGAGCAGTTCTTC. This translates into CAISESTSGSYDEQFF.

The chain recombines TRBV7-2 with TRBJ2-7; 9 bases agree with TRBD2. The V gene's germline CDR1 is SGHTA and CDR2 FQGNSA. The CDR3 has 15 residues. With V trimmed by 1 base and J by 4 bases, 5 bases remained unmatched. CDR3 region: CASSLDAGGAYEQYF. CDR3 nucleotides: TGTGCCAGCAGCTTAGATGCGGGAGGGGCTTACGAGCAGTACTTC. Using reference TRBV7-2 and TRBJ2-7 for the parts outside the CDR3, the full variable domain is GAGVSQSPSNKVTEKGKDVELRCDPISGHTALYWYRQSLGQGLEFLIYFQGNSAPDKSGLPSDRFSAERTGGSVSTLTIQRTQQEDSAVYLCASSLDAGGAYEQYFGPGTRLTVT.

Comment on this clonotype: Just one base apart from a much larger clone, this may be a read error. This chain uses TRBV5-1 with TRBJ2-1; D not certain. The better agreement between TRBJ2-7 and the DNA end casts doubt on the J call. Germline V gives CDR1 SGHRS, CDR2 YFSETQ. The CDR3 consists of 14 residues. CDR3 protein: CASSLEYSYNEQYF. The CDR3 DNA is TGCGCCAGCAGCTTGGAGTATTCCTACAATGAGCAGTACTTC.

The chain's CDR3 is CSVEGKGQPYNEQFF. The CDR3 bases are TGCAGCGTTGAGGGTAAGGGACAACCTTACAATGAGCAGTTCTTC. The chain carries TRBV29-1 and TRBJ2-1; D may be TRBD1 (6 bases). This CDR3 contains 15 residues. Germline V gene lookup returns CDR1 SQVTM and CDR2 ANQGSEA. V gave up 3 bases and J gave up 4 bases, with 16 bases separating them.

This clonotype was seen many times. V is TRBV12-3 or TRBV12-4 and J is TRBJ2-7; D remains ambiguous. There are 10 residues in the CDR3. V was trimmed by 3 bases and J by 10 bases, leaving 7 bases between them. DNA for the CDR3: TGTGCCAGCAGTTTGAATGATCAGTACTTC. Protein sequence: CASSLNDQYF.

The genes are TRBV10-3 and TRBJ2-1; TRBD2 aligns across 8 bases. V trimming: 4 bases; J trimming: 5 bases; junction bases outside the gene matches: 4. The CDR3 contains 14 residues. The germline CDR1 and CDR2 sequences are ENHRY and SYGVKD. The CDR3 here is CAISGTSGNNEQFF. The CDR3 nucleotides read TGTGCCATCAGTGGAACTAGCGGAAACAATGAGCAGTTCTTC.

A few counts support this clonotype. The CDR3 region has the DNA TGTGCCAGCAGCACCCGGGACAGGGAGGATGGGGATCAGCCCCAGCATTTT. As protein: CASSTRDREDGDQPQHF. The genes are TRBV21-1 and TRBJ1-5; whether TRBD1, the table's D call, matches the DNA was not checked. TRBV21-1 is tagged as a pseudogene. The CDR3 consists of 17 residues.

This chain connects TRBV10-1 to TRBJ2-5; 10 nucleotides agree with TRBD1. CDR3 length equals 15 residues. With 5 bases clipped from V and 0 bases from J, the junction kept 3 bases outside the gene matches. Germline-derived CDR1 and CDR2 are WNHNN and SYGVQD (reference sequence). This CDR3 reads CASSPGTGDQETQYF. The CDR3 nucleotides read TGCGCCAGCAGTCCCGGGACAGGGGACCAAGAGACCCAGTACTTC.

This clonotype was recorded many times. This chain connects TRBV7-2 to TRBJ1-2; D gene unclear. This CDR3 region has 9 residues. Germline-derived CDR1 and CDR2 are SGHTA and FQGNSA. Trimming pared 5 bases from V and 10 bases from J, leaving 5 bases between. The CDR3 bases are TGTGCCAGCAGCCCTGCCTACACCTTC. This translates into CASSPAYTF.

This clonotype was counted a few times. This sequence joins TRBV20-1 and TRBJ2-1, with D perhaps given as TRBD1 or TRBD2 (6 bases each). Trimming stripped 5 bases from V and 1 base from J, with 12 bases between. This CDR3 has 14 amino acids. From germline, CDR1 is DFQATT and CDR2 SNEGSKA (reference sequence). The CDR3 here is CSADGGGSYNEQFF. DNA of the CDR3: TGCAGTGCTGATGGAGGGGGGTCCTACAATGAGCAGTTCTTC.

This rearrangement joins TRBV20-1 to TRBJ1-2, with D possibly TRBD1 on 6 matching bases. Between the trimmed V and J ends, which lost 6 bases and 4 bases, there was a span of 12 bases. Germline CDR1 reads DFQATT; CDR2 reads SNEGSKA (reference sequence). The CDR3 runs to 12 residues. CDR3 in amino acids: CSAPWGPYGYTF. The DNA of the CDR3 is TGCAGTGCACCGTGGGGGCCCTATGGCTACACCTTC.

In its sample, this clonotype was seen a few times. The chain employs TRBV30 and TRBJ1-6; 8 bases align to TRBD1. The CDR3 covers 13 residues. With V trimmed by 5 bases and J by 8 bases, 5 bases remained unmatched. Germline V lookup: CDR1 GTSNPN, CDR2 SVGIG (reference sequence). The chain's CDR3 is CAWGQGWYSPLHF. DNA for the CDR3: TGTGCCTGGGGACAGGGTTGGTATTCACCCCTCCACTTT.